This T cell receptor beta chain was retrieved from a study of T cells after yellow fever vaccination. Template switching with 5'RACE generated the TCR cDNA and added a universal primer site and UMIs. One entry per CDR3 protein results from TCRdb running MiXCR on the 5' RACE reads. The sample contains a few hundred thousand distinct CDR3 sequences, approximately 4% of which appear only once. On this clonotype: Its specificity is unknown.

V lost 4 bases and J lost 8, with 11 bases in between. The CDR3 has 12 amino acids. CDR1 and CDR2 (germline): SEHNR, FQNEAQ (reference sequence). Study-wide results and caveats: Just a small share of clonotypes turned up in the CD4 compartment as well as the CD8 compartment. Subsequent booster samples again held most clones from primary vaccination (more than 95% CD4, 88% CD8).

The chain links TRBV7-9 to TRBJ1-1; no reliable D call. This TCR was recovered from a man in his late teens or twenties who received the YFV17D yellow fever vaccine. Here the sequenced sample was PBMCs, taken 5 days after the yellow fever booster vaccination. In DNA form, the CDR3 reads TGTGCCAGCAGCTGGCCCCGGTCAGAAGCTTTCTTT. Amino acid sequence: CASSWPRSEAFF.